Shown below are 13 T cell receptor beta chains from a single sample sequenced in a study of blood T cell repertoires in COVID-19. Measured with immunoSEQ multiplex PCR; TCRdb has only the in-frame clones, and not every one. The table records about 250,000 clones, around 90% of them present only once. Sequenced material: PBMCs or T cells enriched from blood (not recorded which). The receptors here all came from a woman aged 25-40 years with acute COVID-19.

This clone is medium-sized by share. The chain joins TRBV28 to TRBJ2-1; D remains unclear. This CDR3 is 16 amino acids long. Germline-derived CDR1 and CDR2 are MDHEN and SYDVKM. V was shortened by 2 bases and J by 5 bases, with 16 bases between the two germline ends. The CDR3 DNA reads TGTGCCAGCAGTTTAGTGCCGGCAGACACCGACAATGAGCAGTTCTTC. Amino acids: CASSLVPADTDNEQFF.

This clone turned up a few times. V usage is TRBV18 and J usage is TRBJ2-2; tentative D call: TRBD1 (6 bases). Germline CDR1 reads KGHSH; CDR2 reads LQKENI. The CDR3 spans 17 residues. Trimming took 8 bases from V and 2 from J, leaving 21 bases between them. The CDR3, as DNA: TGTGCCAGCCTTCGATACAGGGATGGGAGTAACACCGGGGAGCTGTTTTTT. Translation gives CASLRYRDGSNTGELFF.

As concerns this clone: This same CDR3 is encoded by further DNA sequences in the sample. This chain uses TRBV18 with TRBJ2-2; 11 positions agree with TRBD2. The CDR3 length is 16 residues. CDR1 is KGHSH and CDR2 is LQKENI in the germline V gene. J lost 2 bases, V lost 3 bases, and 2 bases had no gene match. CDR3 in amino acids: CASSPGLAVNTGELFF. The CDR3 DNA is TGTGCCAGCTCACCGGGACTAGCGGTAAACACCGGGGAGCTGTTTTTT.

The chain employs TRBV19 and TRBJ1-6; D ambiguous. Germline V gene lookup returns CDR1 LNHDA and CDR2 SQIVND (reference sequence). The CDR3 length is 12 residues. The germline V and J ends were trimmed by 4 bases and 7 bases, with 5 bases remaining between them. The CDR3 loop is CASSNQNSPLHF. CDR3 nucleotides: TGTGCCAGTAGTAATCAGAATTCACCCCTCCACTTT.

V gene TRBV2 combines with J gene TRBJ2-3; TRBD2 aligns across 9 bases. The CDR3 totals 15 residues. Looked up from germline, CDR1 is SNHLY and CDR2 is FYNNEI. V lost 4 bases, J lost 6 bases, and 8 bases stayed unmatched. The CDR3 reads CASSARGLAVDTQYF. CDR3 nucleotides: TGTGCCAGCAGTGCTAGGGGACTAGCAGTGGATACGCAGTATTTT. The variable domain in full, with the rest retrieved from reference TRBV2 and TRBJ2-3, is EPEVTQTPSHQVTQMGQEVILRCVPISNHLYFYWYRQILGQKVEFLVSFYNNEISEKSEIFDDQFSVERPDGSNFTLKIRSTKLEDSAMYFCASSARGLAVDTQYFGPGTRLTVL.

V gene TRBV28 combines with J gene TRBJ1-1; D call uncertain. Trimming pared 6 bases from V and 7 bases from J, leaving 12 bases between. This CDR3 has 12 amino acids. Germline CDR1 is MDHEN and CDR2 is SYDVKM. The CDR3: CASSTSRGEAFF. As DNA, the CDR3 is TGTGCCAGCAGCACTTCCCGGGGTGAAGCTTTCTTT.

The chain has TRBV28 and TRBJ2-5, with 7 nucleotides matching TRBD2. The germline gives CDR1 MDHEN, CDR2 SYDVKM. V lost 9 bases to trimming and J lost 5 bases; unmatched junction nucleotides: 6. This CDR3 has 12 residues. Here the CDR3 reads CASGEGRETQYF. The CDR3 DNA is TGTGCCAGTGGGGAGGGGCGGGAGACCCAGTACTTC.

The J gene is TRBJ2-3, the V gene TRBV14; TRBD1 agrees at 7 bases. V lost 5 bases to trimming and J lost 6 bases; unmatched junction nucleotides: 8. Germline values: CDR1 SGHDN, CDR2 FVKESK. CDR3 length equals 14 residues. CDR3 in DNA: TGTGCCAGCAGCGCCCGACCGGGACAGGATACGCAGTATTTT. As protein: CASSARPGQDTQYF.

The CDR3 DNA sequence: TGTGCCAGCAGCTTAAATGCCAGGGGCCCTCATAATTCACCCCTCCACTTT. Its protein product is CASSLNARGPHNSPLHF. The V and J genes are TRBV7-3 and TRBJ1-6; D might be TRBD1 (6 bases). The germline V gene has CDR1 SGHTA and CDR2 FQGTGA. The germline V and J ends were trimmed by 1 base and 5 bases, with 15 bases remaining between them. The CDR3 is made up of 17 amino acids.

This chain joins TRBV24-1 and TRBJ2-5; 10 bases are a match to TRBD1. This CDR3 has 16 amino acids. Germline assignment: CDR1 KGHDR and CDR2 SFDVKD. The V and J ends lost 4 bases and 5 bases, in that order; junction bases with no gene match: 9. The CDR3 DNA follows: TGTGCCACCAGTGAACGTGACAGGGGGCTAGGGGAGACCCAGTACTTC. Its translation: CATSERDRGLGETQYF.

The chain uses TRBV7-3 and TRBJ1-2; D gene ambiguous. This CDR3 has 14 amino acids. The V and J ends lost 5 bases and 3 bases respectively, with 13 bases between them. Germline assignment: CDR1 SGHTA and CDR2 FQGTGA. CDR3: CASSPGPQDYGYTF. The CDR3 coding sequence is TGTGCCAGCAGCCCAGGTCCCCAGGACTATGGCTACACCTTC.

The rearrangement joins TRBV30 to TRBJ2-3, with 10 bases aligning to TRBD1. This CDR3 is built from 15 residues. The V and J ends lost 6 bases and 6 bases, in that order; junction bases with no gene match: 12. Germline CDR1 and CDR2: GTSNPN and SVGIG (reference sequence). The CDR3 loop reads CACNRQGARRDTQYF. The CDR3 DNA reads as TGTGCCTGCAACAGACAGGGGGCGCGGAGGGATACGCAGTATTTT.

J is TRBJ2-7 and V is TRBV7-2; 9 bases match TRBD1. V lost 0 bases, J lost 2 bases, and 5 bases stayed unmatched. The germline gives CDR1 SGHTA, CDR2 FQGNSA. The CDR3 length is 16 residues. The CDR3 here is CASSLAGQGSPYEQYF. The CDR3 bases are TGTGCCAGCAGCTTAGCGGGACAGGGTAGCCCCTACGAGCAGTACTTC. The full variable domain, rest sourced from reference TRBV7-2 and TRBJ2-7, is GAGVSQSPSNKVTEKGKDVELRCDPISGHTALYWYRQSLGQGLEFLIYFQGNSAPDKSGLPSDRFSAERTGGSVSTLTIQRTQQEDSAVYLCASSLAGQGSPYEQYFGPGTRLTVT.